A selection of T cell receptor beta chains follows, all from one sample in a study of T cell repertoires in cytomegalovirus infection. For these receptors, no antigen is known. One entry per CDR3 protein, called by TCRdb with MiXCR from the reads. This table holds around 500,000 distinct CDR3 sequences, more than 40% found once. The source material was cultured PBMCs, sampled from culture after CMV antigen stimulation. The receptor source for this set is a human donor in good health (CMV status not recorded). Some clones in this sample may be carry-over from other donors' samples. CDR3s include the opening cysteine and the closing phenylalanine or tryptophan.

V,J,CDR3
TRBV5-6,TRBJ1-2,CASSLHRDMGQLLYGYTF
TRBV6-6,TRBJ1-1,CASSYSIEIMNTEAFF
TRBV7-2,TRBJ2-5,CASSLRQGDRETQYF
TRBV2,TRBJ2-7,CASSEQGAPYEQYF
TRBV6-1,TRBJ1-2,CASQGWGSGYTF
TRBV10-3,TRBJ1-2,CAISETDSVPYTF
TRBV20-1,TRBJ2-1,CSANPGLAGVPSYNEQFF
TRBV4-1,TRBJ2-3,CASSQEKFDTQYF
TRBV19,TRBJ2-7,CASSNPRLREGSYEQYF
TRBV6-5,TRBJ2-3,CASRLRGIADTQYF
TRBV7-2,TRBJ2-5,CASSLGRETQYF
TRBV27,TRBJ2-2,CASSLFGLATGELFF
TRBV20-1,TRBJ1-5,CSARVGGTLGQPQHF
TRBV6-5,TRBJ2-3,CASSYSKGREIF
TRBV12-3/TRBV12-4,TRBJ1-2,CASSSYRGLYGYTF
TRBV28,TRBJ2-7,CASSGDRAFYEQYF
TRBV10-3,TRBJ1-1,CAISDPGKNTEAFF
TRBV6-5,TRBJ1-2,CASSRRQKVYGYTF
TRBV5-5,TRBJ1-1,CASSRNPGAIAEAFF
TRBV12-3/TRBV12-4,TRBJ2-3,CASSWDTDQADTQYF
TRBV12-3/TRBV12-4,TRBJ2-3,CATERALTDTQYF
TRBV5-1,TRBJ2-1,CASSFTGQGGEQFF
TRBV7-2,TRBJ1-4,CASSLQGIGEKLFF
TRBV20-1,TRBJ1-6,CSARVSGSSYNSPLHF
TRBV4-3,TRBJ2-3,CASSHGGGYTDTQYF
TRBV11-2,TRBJ2-1,CASSTFSYGGARNEQFF
TRBV15,TRBJ2-5,CATSKGDRETQYF
TRBV7-6,TRBJ2-3,CASSLEPDTQYF
TRBV12-3/TRBV12-4,TRBJ2-5,CASSALGSQETQYF
TRBV12-3/TRBV12-4,TRBJ2-7,CASSLDQLRYEQYF
TRBV24-1,TRBJ2-2,CATSDLAGGANTGELFF
TRBV7-2,TRBJ2-5,CASSSTRGAETQYF
TRBV24-1,TRBJ2-2,CATSDLYQGGTGELFF